These T cell receptor beta chains were read from a single sample in a study of blood T cell repertoires in COVID-19. Measured with immunoSEQ multiplex PCR; TCRdb has only the in-frame clones, and not every one. The top ten hold about 9% of the sample, which has approximately 200,000 clones, about 81% seen once. The source material was PBMCs or T cells enriched from blood (not recorded which). All receptors come from a middle-aged man who had recovered from COVID-19. The CDR3 runs from the conserved cysteine through the conserved F or W. Each record gives: D gene, J gene, clone size, V gene, CDR3 DNA, CDR3 protein. A D gene is named only where the DNA matches it firmly. A clone size is listed for some rows: how often the clone was seen (once, few, many), or a class if it is expanded.

d_gene: -; j_gene: TRBJ2-2; abundance: -; v_gene: TRBV5-1; CDR3nt: TGCGCCAGCAGCCAGGGTACGTCCACCGGGGAGCTGTTTTTT; CDR3aa: CASSQGTSTGELFF
d_gene: TRBD2; j_gene: TRBJ2-5; abundance: -; v_gene: TRBV5-1; CDR3nt: TGCGCCAGCAGCATGACTAGCGGGGGGGCGGCCCAGTACTTC; CDR3aa: CASSMTSGGAAQYF
d_gene: -; j_gene: TRBJ1-5; abundance: -; v_gene: TRBV28; CDR3nt: TGTGCCAGCAGTTCAATTCCGAGTTCTATCTCTAGCCAGCCCCAGCATTTT; CDR3aa: CASSSIPSSISSQPQHF
d_gene: TRBD1; j_gene: TRBJ1-1; abundance: -; v_gene: TRBV7-6; CDR3nt: TGTGCCAGCAGCAAACCGACAGGGGGGAACACTGAAGCTTTCTTT; CDR3aa: CASSKPTGGNTEAFF
d_gene: -; j_gene: TRBJ1-1; abundance: -; v_gene: TRBV5-1; CDR3nt: TGCGCCAGCAGCTTGGCGCAGACTAACACTGAAGCTTTCTTT; CDR3aa: CASSLAQTNTEAFF
d_gene: -; j_gene: TRBJ2-3; abundance: -; v_gene: TRBV5-6; CDR3nt: TGTGCCAGCAGACGTCTCTCTGGCTTCGGCACAGATACGCAGTATTTT; CDR3aa: CASRRLSGFGTDTQYF
d_gene: TRBD2; j_gene: TRBJ2-7; abundance: -; v_gene: TRBV28; CDR3nt: TGTGCCAGCAGTTCCGTCTGGGGGACTAGCGGGAGTTTTACCTACGAGCAGTACTTC; CDR3aa: CASSSVWGTSGSFTYEQYF
d_gene: -; j_gene: TRBJ2-3; abundance: -; v_gene: TRBV12-5; CDR3nt: TGTGCTAGTGGTTTGCGGGATACGCAGTATTTT; CDR3aa: CASGLRDTQYF
d_gene: -; j_gene: TRBJ1-1; abundance: -; v_gene: TRBV7-9; CDR3nt: TGTGCCAGCAGCTCACAGGGCGCGAACACTGAAGCTTTCTTT; CDR3aa: CASSSQGANTEAFF
d_gene: -; j_gene: TRBJ2-2; abundance: -; v_gene: TRBV14; CDR3nt: TGTGCCAGCAGCCTTCGTGTAATGGAGACCGGGGAGCTGTTTTTT; CDR3aa: CASSLRVMETGELFF
d_gene: -; j_gene: TRBJ2-7; abundance: few; v_gene: TRBV6-1; CDR3nt: TGTGCCAGCAGTGAAGGCTACTCCTACGAGCAGTACTTC; CDR3aa: CASSEGYSYEQYF
d_gene: -; j_gene: TRBJ1-2; abundance: few; v_gene: TRBV19; CDR3nt: TGTGCCAGTAGTATCGTCCTTTCGAGGGGCTACACCTTC; CDR3aa: CASSIVLSRGYTF
d_gene: -; j_gene: TRBJ1-4; abundance: once; v_gene: TRBV3-1/TRBV3-2; CDR3nt: TGTGCCAGCAGCCACCAAAGGGGAAAACTGTTTTTT; CDR3aa: CASSHQRGKLFF
d_gene: TRBD1; j_gene: TRBJ1-2; abundance: -; v_gene: TRBV25-1; CDR3nt: TGTGCCAGCAGGGACGACAGGGGCGAAGTGGGGGGCTACACCTTC; CDR3aa: CASRDDRGEVGGYTF
d_gene: TRBD2; j_gene: TRBJ2-5; abundance: -; v_gene: TRBV6-5; CDR3nt: TGTGCCAGCAGTAGATCGGGACTAACTTGGGAGACCCAGTACTTC; CDR3aa: CASSRSGLTWETQYF
d_gene: -; j_gene: TRBJ2-1; abundance: medium-sized; v_gene: TRBV7-2; CDR3nt: TGTGCCAGCAGCTTAGCCCCCGACACGAGCTCCTACAATGAGCAGTTCTTC; CDR3aa: CASSLAPDTSSYNEQFF
d_gene: -; j_gene: TRBJ1-2; abundance: once; v_gene: TRBV5-6; CDR3nt: TGTGCCAGCAGCTTGCAGGGCGCCGAAAAAAACTATGGCTACACCTTC; CDR3aa: CASSLQGAEKNYGYTF
d_gene: -; j_gene: TRBJ1-2; abundance: -; v_gene: TRBV24-1; CDR3nt: TGTGCCACCAGTGAAGGGGGCTATGGCTACACCTTC; CDR3aa: CATSEGGYGYTF
d_gene: -; j_gene: TRBJ1-2; abundance: -; v_gene: TRBV5-8; CDR3nt: TGTGCCAGCAGTTTCGGGTATGGCTACACCTTC; CDR3aa: CASSFGYGYTF
d_gene: -; j_gene: TRBJ2-5; abundance: -; v_gene: TRBV10-1; CDR3nt: TGCGCCAGCAGTTCGGACAGCCGAGGAGGCCAAGAGACCCAGTACTTC; CDR3aa: CASSSDSRGGQETQYF
d_gene: -; j_gene: TRBJ2-5; abundance: -; v_gene: TRBV5-1; CDR3nt: TGCGCCAGCAGCTTGGGGGCCTCCCAAGAGACCCAGTACTTC; CDR3aa: CASSLGASQETQYF
d_gene: -; j_gene: TRBJ2-3; abundance: -; v_gene: TRBV4-1; CDR3nt: TGCGCCAGCAGCCCCCAAACTAGTGCGAATGGAGATACGCAGTATTTT; CDR3aa: CASSPQTSANGDTQYF
d_gene: -; j_gene: TRBJ1-2; abundance: -; v_gene: TRBV9; CDR3nt: TGTGCCAGCAGCGTAGTCGGACAGCTTCAGTTCGGCTACACCTTC; CDR3aa: CASSVVGQLQFGYTF
d_gene: -; j_gene: TRBJ1-1; abundance: -; v_gene: TRBV12-3/TRBV12-4; CDR3nt: TGTGCCAGCACAAGGGAGAAAGGCACTGAAGCTTTCTTT; CDR3aa: CASTREKGTEAFF
d_gene: TRBD1; j_gene: TRBJ2-1; abundance: -; v_gene: TRBV7-6; CDR3nt: TGTGCCAGCAGCGATCCCGGGGGGGACAGGGGGTACAATGAGCAGTTCTTC; CDR3aa: CASSDPGGDRGYNEQFF
d_gene: -; j_gene: TRBJ1-6; abundance: many; v_gene: TRBV11-2; CDR3nt: TGTGCCAGCAGCTTCTCCGGGACTATCAATAATTCACCCCTCCACTTT; CDR3aa: CASSFSGTINNSPLHF
d_gene: TRBD2; j_gene: TRBJ2-1; abundance: -; v_gene: TRBV24-1; CDR3nt: TGTGCCAACGGGGGGAGGGCCCTGGATGAGCAGTTCTTC; CDR3aa: CANGGRALDEQFF
d_gene: TRBD1; j_gene: TRBJ1-1; abundance: -; v_gene: TRBV29-1; CDR3nt: TGCAGCGCAAACAGGGGATGGGACACTGAAGCTTTCTTT; CDR3aa: CSANRGWDTEAFF
d_gene: -; j_gene: TRBJ1-5; abundance: -; v_gene: TRBV7-2; CDR3nt: TGTGCCAGCAGCTTAAACGGACAGAGCAATCAGCCCCAGCATTTT; CDR3aa: CASSLNGQSNQPQHF
d_gene: TRBD2; j_gene: TRBJ2-7; abundance: few; v_gene: TRBV18; CDR3nt: TGTGCCAGCTCACCAGGGAGGGTGCACGAGCAGTACTTC; CDR3aa: CASSPGRVHEQYF
d_gene: TRBD1; j_gene: TRBJ1-1; abundance: -; v_gene: TRBV3-1/TRBV3-2; CDR3nt: TGTGCCAGCAGCCAAGAACGGTCTAGGACAGGGCCTGAAGCTTTCTTT; CDR3aa: CASSQERSRTGPEAFF
d_gene: TRBD1; j_gene: TRBJ1-6; abundance: -; v_gene: TRBV2; CDR3nt: TGTGCCAGCAGGGACAGGGCTTCCTCCTATAATTCACCCCTCCACTTT; CDR3aa: CASRDRASSYNSPLHF
d_gene: TRBD2; j_gene: TRBJ2-3; abundance: once; v_gene: TRBV9; CDR3nt: TGTGCCAGCAGCTCCGGGGGGGGGCTGACAGATACGCAGTATTTT; CDR3aa: CASSSGGGLTDTQYF
d_gene: TRBD1; j_gene: TRBJ2-7; abundance: -; v_gene: TRBV29-1; CDR3nt: TGCAGCGTAACGACTGGGACAGGGAACGAGCAGTACTTC; CDR3aa: CSVTTGTGNEQYF
d_gene: TRBD1; j_gene: TRBJ2-2; abundance: -; v_gene: TRBV5-1; CDR3nt: TGCGCCAGCATGATCCGAGGGGGCGCGGGCACCGGGGAGCTGTTTTTT; CDR3aa: CASMIRGGAGTGELFF
d_gene: -; j_gene: TRBJ2-7; abundance: -; v_gene: TRBV5-1; CDR3nt: TGCGCCAGCAGCCCCCTCTTTTGGCAGGGATCCTACGAGCAGTACTTC; CDR3aa: CASSPLFWQGSYEQYF
d_gene: TRBD2; j_gene: TRBJ2-3; abundance: -; v_gene: TRBV2; CDR3nt: TGTGCCAGCAGGGGTGGACTAGCGGGGGTAGATACGCAGTATTTT; CDR3aa: CASRGGLAGVDTQYF
d_gene: -; j_gene: TRBJ2-5; abundance: -; v_gene: TRBV4-1; CDR3nt: TGCGCCAGCAGCCAAGACCGGGGAGAGACCCAGTACTTC; CDR3aa: CASSQDRGETQYF
d_gene: TRBD1; j_gene: TRBJ2-7; abundance: -; v_gene: TRBV5-1; CDR3nt: TGCGCCAGCAGCCCCCAAACCCTCGGGACAGCGTCCTACGAGCAGTACTTC; CDR3aa: CASSPQTLGTASYEQYF
d_gene: -; j_gene: TRBJ2-7; abundance: few; v_gene: TRBV6-2/TRBV6-3; CDR3nt: TGTGCCAGCAGTTCCATAATCGGCGAGCAGTACTTC; CDR3aa: CASSSIIGEQYF
d_gene: -; j_gene: TRBJ1-2; abundance: -; v_gene: TRBV4-2; CDR3nt: TGTGCCAGCAGCCAAGGGTCGGTGGAGGAAAGGTTTGGCTACACCTTC; CDR3aa: CASSQGSVEERFGYTF
d_gene: TRBD1; j_gene: TRBJ2-1; abundance: -; v_gene: TRBV4-1; CDR3nt: TGCGCCAGCAGCCCAGGGGGCGCGGGGAAAAAAGGGGCGTACAATGAGCAGTTCTTC; CDR3aa: CASSPGGAGKKGAYNEQFF
d_gene: TRBD1; j_gene: TRBJ1-2; abundance: -; v_gene: TRBV19; CDR3nt: TGTGCCAGTAGTATAGGACAGGGATATGGCTACACCTTC; CDR3aa: CASSIGQGYGYTF
d_gene: TRBD1; j_gene: TRBJ2-2; abundance: once; v_gene: TRBV9; CDR3nt: TGTGCCAGCAGCCCGCGTGGACAGGGTCGCACCGGGGAGCTGTTTTTT; CDR3aa: CASSPRGQGRTGELFF
d_gene: TRBD1; j_gene: TRBJ2-7; abundance: -; v_gene: TRBV4-1; CDR3nt: TGCGCCAGCAGCCTTTCATCCGACAGGGTCGAGGGGTACGAGCAGTACTTC; CDR3aa: CASSLSSDRVEGYEQYF
d_gene: -; j_gene: TRBJ1-5; abundance: -; v_gene: TRBV5-1; CDR3nt: TGCGCCAGCAGCTGGACGGCGGGGAGCAATCAGCCCCAGCATTTT; CDR3aa: CASSWTAGSNQPQHF
d_gene: TRBD1; j_gene: TRBJ1-5; abundance: once; v_gene: TRBV30; CDR3nt: TGTGCCTGGAGTGCCATGACAGGGGCCCGTCAGCCCCAGCATTTT; CDR3aa: CAWSAMTGARQPQHF
d_gene: -; j_gene: TRBJ1-1; abundance: -; v_gene: TRBV5-1; CDR3nt: TGCGCCAGCAATCCGGGGAACAGTCCTGGGGGGACTGAAGCTTTCTTT; CDR3aa: CASNPGNSPGGTEAFF
d_gene: -; j_gene: TRBJ1-4; abundance: -; v_gene: TRBV5-1; CDR3nt: TGCGCCAGCAGCTTGGGAGGAACTAATGAAAAACTGTTTTTT; CDR3aa: CASSLGGTNEKLFF
d_gene: -; j_gene: TRBJ1-2; abundance: -; v_gene: TRBV5-6; CDR3nt: TGTGCCAGCAGCTGGCGGACGGGAGCTAACTATGGCTACACCTTC; CDR3aa: CASSWRTGANYGYTF
d_gene: -; j_gene: TRBJ2-7; abundance: -; v_gene: TRBV24-1; CDR3nt: TGTGCCACCAGTGATATTCTAGGCTACGAGCAGTACTTC; CDR3aa: CATSDILGYEQYF
d_gene: -; j_gene: TRBJ1-6; abundance: -; v_gene: TRBV6-5; CDR3nt: TGTGCCAGCAGTTACGGGACGGGGGTTAACTCACCCCTCCACTTT; CDR3aa: CASSYGTGVNSPLHF
d_gene: -; j_gene: TRBJ1-1; abundance: -; v_gene: TRBV9; CDR3nt: TGTGCCAGCAGCGTCTCCGGGGTGGACACTGAAGCTTTCTTT; CDR3aa: CASSVSGVDTEAFF
d_gene: TRBD1; j_gene: TRBJ2-1; abundance: -; v_gene: TRBV12-5; CDR3nt: TGTGCTAGTGGTTTGGTACTGGGACAGGGGCTCTACAATGAGCAGTTCTTC; CDR3aa: CASGLVLGQGLYNEQFF
d_gene: -; j_gene: TRBJ2-7; abundance: -; v_gene: TRBV29-1; CDR3nt: TGCAGCGTTAACGACAGGTTTAAAGAGCAGTACTTC; CDR3aa: CSVNDRFKEQYF